The present T cell receptor (beta chain) was sequenced within a study of T-cell memory formation after mild COVID-19. General study results and limits: Some SARS-CoV-2-responding clones were already detected in memory before infection.

TCRdb redid the calling of the 5' RACE reads with MiXCR, one entry per CDR3 protein. The table includes a few hundred thousand distinct CDR3 sequences, less than 25% detected once. The V end was cut by 1 base, the J end by 2 bases, with 15 bases between. Germline CDR1 is MNHEY and CDR2 is SMNVEV (reference sequence). CDR3 length: 16 amino acids. Regarding this clonotype: Its target is not known.

The material sequenced was PBMCs or a T cell subset sorted from them (not recorded which). The source of this sequence is an adult woman who had mild COVID-19 (a few samples of this study predate the infection). Cell type and time point are not known. The gene calls are TRBV27 and TRBJ2-7, with TRBD1 as a possible D gene (6 bases). In DNA, the CDR3 is TGTGCCAGCAGTTTATTCCCCCAGGGGCCAACCTACGAGCAGTACTTC. Protein product: CASSLFPQGPTYEQYF.